This T cell receptor beta chain came from a study of early stage breast cancer tumors. Looked up from germline, CDR1 is KGHSH and CDR2 is LQKENI. V lost 6 bases to trimming and J lost 4 bases; unmatched junction nucleotides: 11. The CDR3 extends over 17 amino acids. Produced via immunoSEQ multiplex PCR; TCRdb's table is partial and in-frame only. Here the sample spans 30,000 to 40,000 clones, over 70% being singletons. Study-level findings and limits: Unsorted bulk genomic DNA sequencing lacked pairing and functional marker data. Enriched TCRB sequences shared across patients were mostly commonly generated sequences. Tumors had around 2.4-fold higher T cell density than normal breast.

About this clone: The antigen remains undetermined.

Sequences were obtained from blood. This chain connects TRBV18 to TRBJ2-2, with 10 bases aligning to TRBD2. The receptor comes from a person between 55 and 69 years old with breast cancer. The CDR3 reads CASSTDLAGVATGELFF. The CDR3 nucleotides are TGTGCCAGCTCGACGGATCTAGCGGGGGTCGCCACCGGGGAGCTGTTTTTT.